The present T cell receptor beta chain was sequenced within a study of shared clonotypes between healthy human individuals. Overall study results and limits: Blood was the only sampled material, and tissue repertoires likely differ.

This clone showed up many times. Its antigen is not known. Adult Caucasians living in Nashville, Tennessee made up all of the donors. Each unsorted sample relied on roughly 82 million PBMCs as its source of genomic DNA. CDR3 length equals 13 residues. Germline CDR1 and CDR2: LNHDA and SQIVND (reference sequence). V lost 7 bases and J lost 6, with 13 bases in between. TCRdb's copy holds only in-frame clones and misses some; the assay was immunoSEQ multiplex PCR. The table lists fewer than 650,000 clones, 76% of them singletons. The sample consisted of PBMCs. This receptor was taken from a woman aged 40 to 50 in good health. Some clones in this sample may be carry-over from other donors' samples. The chain recombines TRBV19 with TRBJ2-1; perhaps TRBD1 as D (6 bases). Here the CDR3 reads CASTGHWANEQFF. DNA of the CDR3: TGTGCCAGTACGGGACATTGGGCCAATGAGCAGTTCTTC.